This TCR beta chain was retrieved from a study of T cell responses to AZD1222 COVID-19 vaccine. In the study overall: Pooled samples include second doses given at about 4 or 12 weeks.

Sequencing used immunoSEQ multiplex PCR; TCRdb keeps in-frame clones, though not all of them. The sample lists approximately 110,000 clones, about 91% occurring once. Germline lookup yields CDR1 ENHRY and CDR2 SYGVKD. Trimming at V came to 5 bases and at J to 7 bases, leaving 7 bases not matched to a gene. This CDR3 has 15 residues. J is TRBJ1-4 and V is TRBV10-3, with 10 bases fitting TRBD1. Material: peripheral blood, obtained on day 0 of AZD1222 vaccination. The sequence derives from an adult in good health. CDR3 nucleotides: TGTGCCATCAGTACCGGGACAGGGGCCTCTGAAAAACTGTTTTTT. Translating gives CAISTGTGASEKLFF.